A single sample gave rise to the 13 T cell receptor beta chains below, sequenced in a study of STAT5B mutations in CD4+ large granular lymphocyte leukemia (dated by TCRdb to between 2022 and 2023). The library was built by means of the immunoSEQ multiplex PCR assay. In TCRdb, the immuneACCESS table is reduced to in-frame sequences with V and J assigned. These tables do not hold every clone; where another copy was compared, an unresolved V gene accounts for under half, and the others remain unexplained. The sample yields about 3,900 clones; approximately 80% were counted once. About 69% of the sample rests with the top ten. What was sequenced was PBMCs. The origin of the receptors is a man aged 55 to 69 with CD4+ T-cell large granular lymphocyte leukemia.

This clone has only a few counts. V usage is TRBV11-3 and J usage is TRBJ2-7; 10 bases match TRBD1. Germline trimming cut 5 bases from V and 6 bases from J; bases unmatched to any gene: 10. The CDR3 extends over 15 amino acids. The germline V gene has CDR1 SGHNT and CDR2 YENEEA. The CDR3 DNA follows: TGTGCCAGCAGCGCCGGGGACAGGGGTTCGGGCGAGCAGTACTTC. This encodes CASSAGDRGSGEQYF.

CDR3 coding DNA: TGTGCCAGCAGTTTTGGGGGAACCTACGAGCAGTACTTC. Encoded protein: CASSFGGTYEQYF. The genes are TRBV27 and TRBJ2-7; D may be TRBD1 or TRBD2 (5 bases each). This CDR3 has 13 amino acids. Germline V lookup: CDR1 MNHEY, CDR2 SMNVEV (reference sequence). The V end was cut by 3 bases, the J end by 2 bases, with 8 bases between.

The gene calls are TRBV29-1 and TRBJ2-7, with no clear D. The CDR3 is 15 residues long. Per germline, CDR1 SQVTM and CDR2 ANQGSEA. V dropped 0 bases and J dropped 2 bases, with 14 bases sitting between them. This CDR3 is CSVEDLETPPYEQYF. CDR3 DNA: TGCAGCGTTGAAGATCTTGAGACACCTCCCTACGAGCAGTACTTC.

V and J are TRBV27 and TRBJ2-7, with D perhaps assigned TRBD1 or TRBD2 (6 bases each). CDR1 is MNHEY, CDR2 SMNVEV, per germline (reference sequence). The V end lost 7 bases, the J end lost 7 bases, and 14 bases lay between the germline ends. There are 12 residues in the CDR3. For the CDR3, the DNA is TGTGCCAGCAAGGAGGGGGGTCAGGAGCAGTACTTC. This translates into CASKEGGQEQYF.

This chain links TRBV11-2 with TRBJ2-2, with 10 bases fitting TRBD1. J gave up 7 bases and V 2 bases, and 7 bases lay outside the gene matches. Looked up from germline, CDR1 is SGHAT and CDR2 is FQNNGV. The CDR3 sequence is 16 residues long. The CDR3 is CASSLLGTGVGGELFF. The CDR3 region has the DNA TGTGCCAGCAGCTTACTAGGGACAGGGGTCGGCGGGGAGCTGTTTTTT. Together with reference TRBV11-2 and TRBJ2-2, the CDR3 gives the full variable domain: EAGVAQSPRYKIIEKRQSVAFWCNPISGHATLYWYQQILGQGPKLLIQFQNNGVVDDSQLPKDRFSAERLKGVDSTLKIQPAKLEDSAVYLCASSLLGTGVGGELFFGEGSRLTVL.

The chain uses TRBV4-1 and TRBJ2-2; D might be TRBD2 (6 bases). Trimming left V 4 bases short and J 4 bases short, with 19 bases between. Germline V CDR1 and CDR2: MGHRA, YSYEKL. CDR3 size: 17 residues. The CDR3 here is CASSLETRGGRTGELFF. The DNA of the CDR3 is TGCGCCAGCAGCCTAGAGACCCGGGGAGGCCGCACCGGGGAGCTGTTTTTT.

The chain combines TRBV11-2 with TRBJ2-1; TRBD2 agrees at 7 bases. After removal of 2 bases from V and 1 base from J, the junction contained 11 bases not matched to a gene. This CDR3 contains 18 residues. CDR1 SGHAT and CDR2 FQNNGV come from the germline V gene. CDR3 bases: TGTGCCAGCAGCTTAAGGACTAGGGAGTATCATTCCTACAATGAGCAGTTCTTC. Translation gives CASSLRTREYHSYNEQFF.

This clone occurred a few times. The J gene is TRBJ2-3, the V gene TRBV4-1; D is unresolved. From germline, CDR1 is MGHRA and CDR2 YSYEKL. There are 14 residues in the CDR3. V was clipped by 1 base and J by 4 bases, with 9 bases between them. The CDR3 nucleotides read TGCGCCAGCAGCCAAGGGGGTCGAGCAGATACGCAGTATTTT. This encodes CASSQGGRADTQYF.

This chain uses TRBV6-1 with TRBJ2-1; TRBD2 agrees at 9 bases. V dropped 1 base and J dropped 2; count of bases not matched to a gene: 6. Germline V lookup: CDR1 MNHNS, CDR2 SASEGT. This CDR3 is 17 amino acids long. CDR3 in DNA: TGTGCCAGCAGTGAAGGGCGGGCTAGCGGGGCCTACAATGAGCAGTTCTTC. Protein product: CASSEGRASGAYNEQFF.

CDR3: CASSKSLEVHGYTF. The CDR3 DNA is TGTGCCAGCAGTAAGTCGTTGGAGGTCCATGGCTACACCTTC. The V call is TRBV6-5, the J call TRBJ1-2; D unresolved. The CDR3 totals 14 residues. Deletions cut 5 bases from V and 6 bases from J, with 16 bases between. Germline CDR1 reads MNHEY; CDR2 reads SVGAGI.

V gene TRBV11-2 combines with J gene TRBJ2-5; possibly TRBD1 or TRBD2 for D (7 bases each). Germline V gene data show CDR1 as SGHAT and CDR2 as FQNNGV. Trimming cost V 1 base and J 5 bases, with 23 bases left between them. The CDR3 consists of 18 residues. The CDR3 here is CASSLGHRQGGTWETQYF. The CDR3 DNA reads TGTGCCAGCAGCTTAGGACACAGGCAGGGGGGGACCTGGGAGACCCAGTACTTC.

This rearrangement joins TRBV5-1 to TRBJ2-2, with D possibly being TRBD1 (6 bases). CDR3 length equals 15 residues. Germline V gene sequence: CDR1 SGHRS, CDR2 YFSETQ. The V and J ends lost 4 bases and 4 bases respectively, with 14 bases between them. Here the CDR3 reads CASSPLGHLTGELFF. The CDR3 region has the DNA TGCGCCAGCAGCCCACTGGGACACCTCACCGGGGAGCTGTTTTTT.

J is TRBJ2-5 and V is TRBV6-5; TRBD2 is a possible D gene (6 bases). Looked up from germline, CDR1 is MNHEY and CDR2 is SVGAGI. The V end was cut by 1 base, the J end by 5 bases, with 11 bases between. This CDR3 region has 14 residues. The CDR3 bases are TGTGCCAGCAGTTACTTGGGGGGTGCTGAGACCCAGTACTTC. It specifies CASSYLGGAETQYF.